This TCR beta chain appears in the sequencing data of a study of T-cell reconstitution after alpha-beta-depleted transplantation in children. This clonotype has ten or more counts. V dropped 4 bases and J dropped 13; count of bases not matched to a gene: 9. The CDR3 spans 13 residues. Germline CDR1 KGHDR, CDR2 SFDVKD. Preparation of the TCRbeta library was carried out with unique molecular identifiers. TCRdb used MiXCR to reprocess the PCR reads, holding one entry per CDR3 protein. Of around 440,000 distinct CDR3 sequences listed, 8% to 11% are singletons. The source was PBMCs, collected before TCRalphabeta/CD19-depleted stem cell transplant. The receptor comes from a child aged 2 to 15 with inherited bone marrow failure, due to receive a stem cell transplant. The V gene is TRBV24-1, the J gene TRBJ1-2; 9 bases map to TRBD1. The CDR3 coding sequence is TGTGCCACCAGTGAACCTGGGACAGGGACGTCCACCTTC. It codes for CATSEPGTGTSTF.